A selection of T cell receptor beta chains follows, all from one sample in a study of cytomegalovirus exposure and HLA in healthy donors. The protocol was immunoSEQ multiplex PCR, while the TCRdb copy is restricted to in-frame clones and leaves out a portion. The table lists some 170,000 clones, around 85% of them singletons. The sample comprised PBMCs. These receptor sequences come from a woman aged 25 to 39 in good health and CMV-seronegative. Both conserved end residues are part of each CDR3. Fields, in order: CDR3 protein, CDR3 DNA, V gene, D gene, clone size, J gene. D genes are given only for firm matches. Where a row states a size, it is once, few, many or the class of an expanded clone; other rows omit it.

CDR3 protein: CASSAGIPEAFF; CDR3 DNA: TGTGCCAGCAGCGCCGGGATCCCTGAAGCTTTCTTT; V gene: TRBV7-9; D gene: -; clone size: -; J gene: TRBJ1-1
CDR3 protein: CASSPRDLQETQYF; CDR3 DNA: TGTGCCAGCAGTCCTCGCGACCTCCAAGAGACCCAGTACTTC; V gene: TRBV27; D gene: -; clone size: -; J gene: TRBJ2-5
CDR3 protein: CASKRDRGPGNEQFF; CDR3 DNA: TGTGCCTCAAAGCGGGACAGGGGGCCGGGGAATGAGCAGTTCTTC; V gene: TRBV30; D gene: TRBD1; clone size: few; J gene: TRBJ2-1
CDR3 protein: CASSYRDGSYEQYF; CDR3 DNA: TGTGCCAGCAGTTACCGGGACGGATCCTACGAGCAGTACTTC; V gene: TRBV6-5; D gene: -; clone size: -; J gene: TRBJ2-7
CDR3 protein: CASSVGPGAPYGYTF; CDR3 DNA: TGTGCCAGCAGCGTAGGCCCGGGGGCCCCTTATGGCTACACCTTC; V gene: TRBV9; D gene: -; clone size: -; J gene: TRBJ1-2
CDR3 protein: CASSLARGFDQPQHF; CDR3 DNA: TGTGCCAGCAGTTTAGCCCGGGGTTTCGATCAGCCCCAGCATTTT; V gene: TRBV27; D gene: -; clone size: once; J gene: TRBJ1-5
CDR3 protein: CASSSFGTGFREKLFF; CDR3 DNA: TGTGCCAGCAGCTCTTTCGGAACAGGGTTCCGGGAAAAACTGTTTTTT; V gene: TRBV5-6; D gene: -; clone size: -; J gene: TRBJ1-4
CDR3 protein: CASSLDSLSYEQYF; CDR3 DNA: TGTGCCAGCAGCTTAGATAGCCTTTCCTACGAGCAGTACTTC; V gene: TRBV7-2; D gene: -; clone size: -; J gene: TRBJ2-7
CDR3 protein: CASRQKQVPCNQPQHF; CDR3 DNA: TGTGCAAGTCGTCAAAAGCAAGTACCGTGCAATCAGCCCCAGCATTTT; V gene: TRBV12-2; D gene: -; clone size: once; J gene: TRBJ1-5
CDR3 protein: CASSLDRGVGQPQHF; CDR3 DNA: TGCGCCAGCAGCTTGGACAGGGGAGTAGGTCAGCCCCAGCATTTT; V gene: TRBV5-1; D gene: TRBD1; clone size: once; J gene: TRBJ1-5
CDR3 protein: CASSLTLLGTPRFF; CDR3 DNA: TGTGCCAGCAGCTTGACCCTTCTGGGGACACCGCGGTTCTTC; V gene: TRBV5-4; D gene: -; clone size: -; J gene: TRBJ2-1
CDR3 protein: CAAGRDGANEQFF; CDR3 DNA: TGTGCCGCCGGAAGGGACGGGGCCAATGAGCAGTTCTTC; V gene: TRBV6-1; D gene: -; clone size: -; J gene: TRBJ2-1
CDR3 protein: CASSDSRQPQHF; CDR3 DNA: TGTGCCAGCAGTGACTCGAGACAGCCCCAGCATTTT; V gene: TRBV6-4; D gene: -; clone size: -; J gene: TRBJ1-5
CDR3 protein: CASRDTGASYEQYF; CDR3 DNA: TGTGCCAGCAGGGATACAGGGGCTTCCTACGAGCAGTACTTC; V gene: TRBV6-5; D gene: TRBD1; clone size: -; J gene: TRBJ2-7
CDR3 protein: CASSLGGGYEETQYF; CDR3 DNA: TGTGCCAGCAGCTTAGGCGGAGGGTACGAAGAGACCCAGTACTTC; V gene: TRBV13; D gene: -; clone size: -; J gene: TRBJ2-5
CDR3 protein: CASSYKQGFDYEQYF; CDR3 DNA: TGTGCCAGCAGTTACAAACAGGGATTCGACTACGAGCAGTACTTC; V gene: TRBV27; D gene: -; clone size: -; J gene: TRBJ2-7
CDR3 protein: CASTPRRGATGELFF; CDR3 DNA: TGTGCCAGCACCCCTCGGCGCGGGGCCACCGGGGAGCTGTTTTTT; V gene: TRBV27; D gene: -; clone size: once; J gene: TRBJ2-2
CDR3 protein: CSESSGADTQYF; CDR3 DNA: TGCAGCGAAAGTTCGGGGGCCGATACGCAGTATTTT; V gene: TRBV29-1; D gene: -; clone size: few; J gene: TRBJ2-3
CDR3 protein: CAILRTSGGAGGELFF; CDR3 DNA: TGTGCCATCCTTCGGACTAGCGGGGGGGCCGGCGGGGAGCTGTTTTTT; V gene: TRBV10-3; D gene: TRBD2; clone size: -; J gene: TRBJ2-2
CDR3 protein: CASIRETGNYEQYF; CDR3 DNA: TGTGCCAGCATTCGGGAGACAGGGAACTACGAGCAGTACTTC; V gene: TRBV2; D gene: -; clone size: few; J gene: TRBJ2-7
CDR3 protein: CASSRDRVDQPQHF; CDR3 DNA: TGTGCCAGCAGCCGGGACAGGGTCGATCAGCCCCAGCATTTT; V gene: TRBV7-2; D gene: TRBD1; clone size: few; J gene: TRBJ1-5
CDR3 protein: CASSQGSWDSNEQFF; CDR3 DNA: TGCGCCAGCAGCCAAGGGTCGTGGGATTCCAATGAGCAGTTCTTC; V gene: TRBV4-1; D gene: -; clone size: -; J gene: TRBJ2-1
CDR3 protein: CAWIRDRGPNEQFF; CDR3 DNA: TGTGCCTGGATTAGGGACAGGGGGCCGAATGAGCAGTTCTTC; V gene: TRBV30; D gene: TRBD1; clone size: few; J gene: TRBJ2-1
CDR3 protein: CSVEDLPPVNRGYNEQFF; CDR3 DNA: TGCAGCGTTGAAGATCTCCCCCCGGTGAATAGGGGTTACAATGAGCAGTTCTTC; V gene: TRBV29-1; D gene: -; clone size: -; J gene: TRBJ2-1
CDR3 protein: CASSGTGFSYNEQFF; CDR3 DNA: TGTGCCAGCAGCGGGACAGGGTTTAGCTACAATGAGCAGTTCTTC; V gene: TRBV11-1; D gene: TRBD1; clone size: -; J gene: TRBJ2-1
CDR3 protein: CASSSVSGGYYNEQFF; CDR3 DNA: TGCGCCAGCAGCTCCGTTAGCGGGGGATACTACAATGAGCAGTTCTTC; V gene: TRBV5-1; D gene: TRBD2; clone size: -; J gene: TRBJ2-1
CDR3 protein: CASSYYGPEAFF; CDR3 DNA: TGTGCCAGCAGTTACTACGGTCCTGAAGCTTTCTTT; V gene: TRBV6-6; D gene: -; clone size: -; J gene: TRBJ1-1
CDR3 protein: CASSEGERRPQHF; CDR3 DNA: TGTGCCAGTAGTGAGGGGGAAAGGCGGCCCCAGCATTTT; V gene: TRBV19; D gene: -; clone size: -; J gene: TRBJ1-5
CDR3 protein: CASSYGTGVGYTF; CDR3 DNA: TGTGCCAGCAGCTACGGAACAGGGGTCGGCTACACCTTC; V gene: TRBV7-3; D gene: TRBD1; clone size: -; J gene: TRBJ1-2
CDR3 protein: CASSFDRGYEQYF; CDR3 DNA: TGTGCCAGCAGTTTCGACAGGGGCTACGAGCAGTACTTC; V gene: TRBV27; D gene: TRBD1; clone size: -; J gene: TRBJ2-7
CDR3 protein: CAGSGGPNTDTQYF; CDR3 DNA: TGTGCCGGCTCCGGGGGACCAAACACAGATACGCAGTATTTT; V gene: TRBV9; D gene: -; clone size: -; J gene: TRBJ2-3
CDR3 protein: CASSLEAGHNYGYTF; CDR3 DNA: TGTGCCAGCAGCTTAGAGGCCGGACATAACTATGGCTACACCTTC; V gene: TRBV7-9; D gene: -; clone size: -; J gene: TRBJ1-2
CDR3 protein: CASSEWDGSNQPQHF; CDR3 DNA: TGTGCCAGCAGTGAATGGGACGGAAGCAATCAGCCCCAGCATTTT; V gene: TRBV6-1; D gene: -; clone size: -; J gene: TRBJ1-5
CDR3 protein: CASSLANYEQYF; CDR3 DNA: TGTGCCAGCAGTTTGGCTAACTACGAGCAGTACTTC; V gene: TRBV28; D gene: -; clone size: -; J gene: TRBJ2-7
CDR3 protein: CASSLTGRSYEQYF; CDR3 DNA: TGTGCCAGCAGCCTGACAGGTCGATCCTACGAGCAGTACTTC; V gene: TRBV11-2; D gene: -; clone size: -; J gene: TRBJ2-7
CDR3 protein: CASSGPGLAGNYNEQFF; CDR3 DNA: TGTGCCAGCAGCGGGCCCGGACTAGCGGGGAATTACAATGAGCAGTTCTTC; V gene: TRBV9; D gene: TRBD2; clone size: -; J gene: TRBJ2-1
CDR3 protein: CASAGSWQGPSGRYEQYF; CDR3 DNA: TGTGCCAGCGCCGGGTCTTGGCAGGGGCCTAGCGGGAGGTACGAGCAGTACTTC; V gene: TRBV27; D gene: TRBD2; clone size: -; J gene: TRBJ2-7
CDR3 protein: CASSLSGAGYYEQYF; CDR3 DNA: TGTGCCAGCAGCTTAAGCGGGGCAGGTTACTACGAGCAGTACTTC; V gene: TRBV7-3; D gene: -; clone size: -; J gene: TRBJ2-7
CDR3 protein: CASSHSPDSRSYEQYF; CDR3 DNA: TGCGCCAGCAGCCACAGCCCCGACAGCCGCTCCTACGAGCAGTACTTC; V gene: TRBV4-3; D gene: -; clone size: -; J gene: TRBJ2-7
CDR3 protein: CASSEPGLKNTGELFF; CDR3 DNA: TGTGCCAGTAGTGAACCGGGACTTAAGAACACCGGGGAGCTGTTTTTT; V gene: TRBV19; D gene: -; clone size: -; J gene: TRBJ2-2
CDR3 protein: CASSYSAGPAQPQHF; CDR3 DNA: TGTGCCAGCAGTTACTCGGCGGGCCCGGCTCAGCCCCAGCATTTT; V gene: TRBV6-5; D gene: -; clone size: -; J gene: TRBJ1-5
CDR3 protein: CASSLAASYEQYF; CDR3 DNA: TGTGCCAGCAGCTTAGCGGCTAGTTACGAGCAGTACTTC; V gene: TRBV7-6; D gene: -; clone size: -; J gene: TRBJ2-7
CDR3 protein: CASSSVPGNTIYF; CDR3 DNA: TGTGCCAGCAGCTCCGTCCCAGGAAACACCATATATTTT; V gene: TRBV5-4; D gene: -; clone size: -; J gene: TRBJ1-3
CDR3 protein: CASSLRTVTSGIQETQYF; CDR3 DNA: TGTGCCAGCAGCTTACGGACGGTGACTAGCGGCATACAAGAGACCCAGTACTTC; V gene: TRBV11-2; D gene: TRBD2; clone size: -; J gene: TRBJ2-5
CDR3 protein: CASSQGARTADEQFF; CDR3 DNA: TGTGCCAGCAGCCAAGGCGCCCGGACAGCGGATGAGCAGTTCTTC; V gene: TRBV4-2; D gene: -; clone size: -; J gene: TRBJ2-1
CDR3 protein: CASSTRRVPDTQYF; CDR3 DNA: TGTGCCAGCAGTACCCGGAGGGTCCCGGATACGCAGTATTTT; V gene: TRBV2; D gene: -; clone size: -; J gene: TRBJ2-3
CDR3 protein: CASSPRTGRIEQYF; CDR3 DNA: TGTGCCAGCAGCCCCCGGACAGGGAGGATCGAGCAGTACTTC; V gene: TRBV9; D gene: TRBD1; clone size: -; J gene: TRBJ2-7
CDR3 protein: CASSLRSGSGGSQETQYF; CDR3 DNA: TGTGCCAGCAGCTTAAGGAGCGGCAGCGGGGGGTCCCAAGAGACCCAGTACTTC; V gene: TRBV4-2; D gene: TRBD2; clone size: -; J gene: TRBJ2-5
CDR3 protein: CASSFGTGVFEDTQYF; CDR3 DNA: TGTGCCAGCAGCTTTGGGACAGGGGTATTCGAAGATACGCAGTATTTT; V gene: TRBV11-2; D gene: TRBD1; clone size: few; J gene: TRBJ2-3
CDR3 protein: CASSQDLAGVTGGELFF; CDR3 DNA: TGCGCCAGCAGCCAAGATCTAGCGGGGGTGACGGGCGGGGAGCTGTTTTTT; V gene: TRBV4-3; D gene: TRBD2; clone size: -; J gene: TRBJ2-2
CDR3 protein: CAWGDTHNEQFF; CDR3 DNA: TGTGCCTGGGGCGACACCCACAATGAGCAGTTCTTC; V gene: TRBV30; D gene: -; clone size: -; J gene: TRBJ2-1
CDR3 protein: CASSQAVRGTDGYTF; CDR3 DNA: TGCGCCAGCAGCCAAGCCGTCCGGGGAACTGATGGCTACACCTTC; V gene: TRBV4-3; D gene: -; clone size: -; J gene: TRBJ1-2
CDR3 protein: CAWSYGTYEQYF; CDR3 DNA: TGTGCCTGGAGTTACGGGACCTACGAGCAGTACTTC; V gene: TRBV30; D gene: -; clone size: once; J gene: TRBJ2-7
CDR3 protein: CAITEGFENTEAFF; CDR3 DNA: TGTGCCATCACCGAGGGGTTTGAGAACACTGAAGCTTTCTTT; V gene: TRBV10-3; D gene: -; clone size: once; J gene: TRBJ1-1
CDR3 protein: CASSRPDGPYEQYF; CDR3 DNA: TGTGCCAGCAGCCGACCGGACGGCCCTTACGAGCAGTACTTC; V gene: TRBV6-6; D gene: -; clone size: -; J gene: TRBJ2-7
CDR3 protein: CASSWGDTSYEQYF; CDR3 DNA: TGTGCCAGCAGTTGGGGGGACACCTCCTACGAGCAGTACTTC; V gene: TRBV6-5; D gene: -; clone size: -; J gene: TRBJ2-7
CDR3 protein: CATTRPQADVSGNTIYF; CDR3 DNA: TGTGCCACCACACGCCCTCAGGCGGACGTCTCTGGAAACACCATATATTTT; V gene: TRBV19; D gene: -; clone size: -; J gene: TRBJ1-3